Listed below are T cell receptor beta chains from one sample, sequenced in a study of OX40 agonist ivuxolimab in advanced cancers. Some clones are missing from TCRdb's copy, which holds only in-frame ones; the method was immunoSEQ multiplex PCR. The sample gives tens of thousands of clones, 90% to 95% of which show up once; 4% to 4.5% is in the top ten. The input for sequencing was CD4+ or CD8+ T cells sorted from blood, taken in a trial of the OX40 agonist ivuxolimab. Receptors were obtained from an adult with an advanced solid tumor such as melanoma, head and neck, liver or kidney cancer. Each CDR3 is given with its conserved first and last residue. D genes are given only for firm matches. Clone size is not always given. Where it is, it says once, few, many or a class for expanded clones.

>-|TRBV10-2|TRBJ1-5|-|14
TGCGCCAGCAGTGAGGGCACGTGGCATCAGCCCCAGCATTTT
CASSEGTWHQPQHF
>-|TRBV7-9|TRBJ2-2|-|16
TGTGCCAGCAGCCAACCAGGGACAAAGAACACCGGGGAGCTGTTTTTT
CASSQPGTKNTGELFF
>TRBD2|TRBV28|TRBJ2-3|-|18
TGTGCCAGCAGTGAGGGGGCTTGGGTAGCGGGAGGGGCGGATACGCAGTATTTT
CASSEGAWVAGGADTQYF
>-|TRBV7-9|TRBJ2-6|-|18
TGTGCCAGCAGCTTAGCTCTACAGCGCCCCTCTGGGGCCAACGTCCTGACTTTC
CASSLALQRPSGANVLTF
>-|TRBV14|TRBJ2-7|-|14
TGTGCCAGCAGCCACTTCGAAAAGCATCACGAGCAGTACTTC
CASSHFEKHHEQYF
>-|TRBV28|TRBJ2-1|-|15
TGTGCCAGCAGTTTCCTTTGGAGCTCCGGTGATGAGCAGTTCTTC
CASSFLWSSGDEQFF
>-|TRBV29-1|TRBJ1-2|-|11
TGCAGCAATCCGAACGGGGAAGGCTACACCTTC
CSNPNGEGYTF
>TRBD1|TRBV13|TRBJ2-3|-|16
TGTGCCAGCAGCTTCCGGGACAGGGGGCTGATAGATACGCAGTATTTT
CASSFRDRGLIDTQYF
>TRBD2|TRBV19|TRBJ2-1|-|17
TGTGCCAGTAGTATGGGGCTAGCGGGGGGCTCCTACAATGAGCAGTTCTTC
CASSMGLAGGSYNEQFF
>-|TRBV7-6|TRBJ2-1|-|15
TGTGCCAGCAGCTTAGCCGACGGACCTTACAATGAGCAGTTCTTC
CASSLADGPYNEQFF
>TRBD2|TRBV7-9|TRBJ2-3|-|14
TGTGCCAGCAGCTTCGGGGGAGGGACAGATACGCAGTATTTT
CASSFGGGTDTQYF
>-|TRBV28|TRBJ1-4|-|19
TGTGCCAGCAGTCTAAGCGACTGGTCCCGACCCACTCTAAATGAAAAACTGTTTTTT
CASSLSDWSRPTLNEKLFF
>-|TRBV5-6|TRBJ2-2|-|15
TGTGCCAGCAGCTTGGGACAGGCGACAGCCGGGGAGCTGTTTTTT
CASSLGQATAGELFF
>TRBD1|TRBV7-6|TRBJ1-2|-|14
TGTGCCAGCAGCCTGGGGACAGGTTTCTATGGCTACACCTTC
CASSLGTGFYGYTF
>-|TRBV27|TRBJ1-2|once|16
TGTGCCAGCAGTTCACGTACTCTCGGGTTGGGGTATGGCTACACCTTC
CASSSRTLGLGYGYTF
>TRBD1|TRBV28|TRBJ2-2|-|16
TGTGCCAGCAGTACTCACCGACAGGGCAAAACCGGGGAGCTGTTTTTT
CASSTHRQGKTGELFF
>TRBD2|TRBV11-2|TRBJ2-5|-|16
TGTGCCAGCAGCTCAACTAGCGGGAGGGCCGGGGAGACCCAGTACTTC
CASSSTSGRAGETQYF
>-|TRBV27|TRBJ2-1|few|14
TGTGCCAGCAGTTCGTCTAGTTACTACAATGAGCAGTTCTTC
CASSSSSYYNEQFF
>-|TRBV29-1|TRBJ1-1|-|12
TGCAGCTCTCGGACCATGAACACTGAAGCTTTCTTT
CSSRTMNTEAFF
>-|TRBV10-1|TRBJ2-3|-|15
TGCGCCAGCAGTGAGGGGGACCGCCTGACAGATACGCAGTATTTT
CASSEGDRLTDTQYF
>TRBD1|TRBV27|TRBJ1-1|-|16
TGTGCCAGCAGTTCCCGGACAGGGGCACCGAACACTGAAGCTTTCTTT
CASSSRTGAPNTEAFF
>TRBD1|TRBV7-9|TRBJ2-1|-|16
TGTGCCAGCAGCAGCTTTAGAGGGGGCACCTACAATGAGCAGTTCTTC
CASSSFRGGTYNEQFF
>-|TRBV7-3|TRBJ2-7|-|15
TGTGCCAGCAGCTTAATCGCTAGCCATTCCTACGAGCAGTACTTC
CASSLIASHSYEQYF
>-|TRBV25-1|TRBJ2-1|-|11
TGTGCCAGCAATAGCTGGTATGAGCAGTTCTTC
CASNSWYEQFF
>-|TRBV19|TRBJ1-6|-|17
TGTGCCAGTAGTATAACCCCCTCCCCAGGAATTCGGTCACCCCTCCACTTT
CASSITPSPGIRSPLHF
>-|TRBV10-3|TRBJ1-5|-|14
TGTGCCATCAGTGAGTCTTTTGGGGGACAGCCCCAGCATTTT
CAISESFGGQPQHF
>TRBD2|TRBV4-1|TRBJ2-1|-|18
TGCGCCAGCAGCCAAGAGCTCAGGCGGGGGAGCTCCTACAATGAGCAGTTCTTC
CASSQELRRGSSYNEQFF
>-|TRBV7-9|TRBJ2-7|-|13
TGTGCCAGCAGCTCGGTAGGGGTAAACGAGCAGTACTTC
CASSSVGVNEQYF
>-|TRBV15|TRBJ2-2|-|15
TGTGCCACCAGCAGAGATCTTGGAGGAGGCGGGGAGCTGTTTTTT
CATSRDLGGGGELFF
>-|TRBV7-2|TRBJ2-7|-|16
TGTGCCAGCAGCTTTGGGCGAACAGGGCTGGGTGACGAGCAGTACTTC
CASSFGRTGLGDEQYF
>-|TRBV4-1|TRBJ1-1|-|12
TGCGCCAGCAGCCACGGGGGTCCTGAAGCTTTCTTT
CASSHGGPEAFF
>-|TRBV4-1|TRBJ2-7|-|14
TGCGCCAGCAGCCAAGGGCTGGGAACCTACGAGCAGTACTTC
CASSQGLGTYEQYF
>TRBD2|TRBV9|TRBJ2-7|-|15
TGTGCCAGCAGCCCGGGACTAGTCCCCGGCGACGAGCAGTACTTC
CASSPGLVPGDEQYF
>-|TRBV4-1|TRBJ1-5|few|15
TGCGCCAGCAGCCAAGAAAATGAGGGTTATCAGCCCCAGCATTTT
CASSQENEGYQPQHF
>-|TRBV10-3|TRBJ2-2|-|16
TGTGCCATCAGTGAGCCCCACGACACCTCATCCGGGGAGCTGTTTTTT
CAISEPHDTSSGELFF
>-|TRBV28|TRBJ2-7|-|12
TGTGCCAGCAGTCCCTCCTCCTACGAGCAGTACTTC
CASSPSSYEQYF
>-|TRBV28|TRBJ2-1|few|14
TGTGCCAGCAGCGGGCCGGACGGGGCGAATGAGCAGTTCTTC
CASSGPDGANEQFF
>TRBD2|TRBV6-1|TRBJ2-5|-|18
TGTGCCAGCAGTGAAGTGGTAGCGGGCCTCGGGGGGAGAGAGACCCAGTACTTC
CASSEVVAGLGGRETQYF
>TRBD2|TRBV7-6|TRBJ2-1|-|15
TGTGCCAGCAGCTTAGGGACTAGCGGGGTTAATGAGCAGTTCTTC
CASSLGTSGVNEQFF
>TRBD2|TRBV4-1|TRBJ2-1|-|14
TGCGCCAGCAGCCCATTACTAGCGAACAATGAGCAGTTCTTC
CASSPLLANNEQFF
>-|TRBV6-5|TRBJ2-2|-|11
TGTGCCAGCAGGGACGCCCGGGAGCTGTTTTTT
CASRDARELFF
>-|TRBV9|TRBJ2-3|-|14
TGTGCCAGCAGCGCGGAAGGGGCCACAGATACGCAGTATTTT
CASSAEGATDTQYF
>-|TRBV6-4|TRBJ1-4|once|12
TGTGCCAGTTACAGCGCTAATGAAAAACTGTTTTTT
CASYSANEKLFF
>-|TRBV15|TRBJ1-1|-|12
TGTGCCACCAGCAGGGAATACACTGAAGCTTTCTTT
CATSREYTEAFF
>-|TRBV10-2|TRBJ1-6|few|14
TGCGCCAGCAGTGAGTGGGGGGGATCTTCACCCCTCCACTTT
CASSEWGGSSPLHF
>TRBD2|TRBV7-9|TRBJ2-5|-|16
TGTGCCAGCAGCTTGGGACTAGCGGGAGTTCAGGAGACCCAGTACTTC
CASSLGLAGVQETQYF
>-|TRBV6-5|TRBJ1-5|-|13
TGTGCCAGCAGTTACTACCCCACCGGAGACCAGCATTTT
CASSYYPTGDQHF
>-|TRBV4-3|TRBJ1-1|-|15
TGCGCCAGCAGCCAAGATCGCCTCGGGAACACTGAAGCTTTCTTT
CASSQDRLGNTEAFF
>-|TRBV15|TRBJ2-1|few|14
TGTGCCACCAGCAGAGACAGGGGTTGGAATGAGCAGTTCTTC
CATSRDRGWNEQFF
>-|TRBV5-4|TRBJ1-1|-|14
TGTGCCAGCAGCTGGGGGGACACCCACACTGAAGCTTTCTTT
CASSWGDTHTEAFF
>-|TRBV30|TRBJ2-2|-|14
TGTGCCTTAGAAGGGGCCCAGAGATCCGGGGAGCTGTTTTTT
CALEGAQRSGELFF
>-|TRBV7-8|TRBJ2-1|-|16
TGTGCCAGCAGCTTAGTAGCTTCCAACCCTTACAATGAGCAGTTCTTC
CASSLVASNPYNEQFF
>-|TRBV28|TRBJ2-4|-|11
TGTGCCAGCAGTTCCCTGACTGGAGCGGGTTTC
CASSSLTGAGF
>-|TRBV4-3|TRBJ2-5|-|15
TGCGCCAGCAGCCAAGATAAGGGGAATGGAGAGACCCAGTACTTC
CASSQDKGNGETQYF
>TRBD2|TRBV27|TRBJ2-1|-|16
TGTGCCAGCAGTTTATTGGGCGGGGGGGCAGGCAATGAGCAGTTCTTC
CASSLLGGGAGNEQFF
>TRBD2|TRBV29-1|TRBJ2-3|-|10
TGCAGCGTACGGACTAGCGGGTTGGATTTT
CSVRTSGLDF
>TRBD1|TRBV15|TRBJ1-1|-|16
TGTGCCACCAGCAGGGAACGACAGGGGATTTTCGCTGAAGCTTTCTTT
CATSRERQGIFAEAFF
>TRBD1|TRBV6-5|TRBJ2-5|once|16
TGTGCCAGCAGTTACTCCACGGGACAGGGAGGAGAGACCCAGTACTTC
CASSYSTGQGGETQYF
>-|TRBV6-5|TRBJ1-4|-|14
TGTGCCAGCAGTTACTCAGCAACTAATGAAAAACTGTTTTTT
CASSYSATNEKLFF